What follows are 27 T cell receptor beta chains derived from one specimen sequenced in a study of cytomegalovirus exposure and HLA in healthy donors. Using immunoSEQ multiplex PCR, the repertoire was profiled, and TCRdb retains in-frame clones only, with some absent. The sample includes fewer than 200,000 clones, about 85% of them seen just once. The sequenced sample consisted of PBMCs. These receptors were taken from a man between 18 and 29 years old in good health and CMV-seropositive.

The chain is built from TRBV28 and TRBJ2-7, with TRBD2 matching 10 bases. The germline V gene has CDR1 MDHEN and CDR2 SYDVKM. CDR3 length equals 16 residues. With V trimmed by 7 bases and J by 5 bases, 14 bases remained unmatched. CDR3 nucleotide sequence: TGTGCCAGCACCTCCGTTGTAGCGGGGGGATCGGACGAGCAGTACTTC. It translates to CASTSVVAGGSDEQYF.

V is TRBV28 and J is TRBJ2-1; D is unclear. Germline V lookup: CDR1 MDHEN, CDR2 SYDVKM. CDR3 size: 13 residues. The germline V and J ends were trimmed by 6 bases and 4 bases, with 10 bases remaining between them. CDR3 coding DNA: TGTGCCAGCAGGGCTCTTGCTTACAATGAGCAGTTCTTC. Its translation is CASRALAYNEQFF.

A few counts support this clone. The sample has other DNA sequences that encode this CDR3 too. This chain links TRBV5-6 with TRBJ1-5; the D gene is possibly TRBD1 (5 bases). Germline lookup yields CDR1 SGHDT and CDR2 YYEEEE. V was trimmed by 2 bases and J by 2 bases, leaving 8 bases between them. The CDR3 length is 14 residues. CDR3 region: CASSFWGGNQPQHF. In DNA form, the CDR3 reads TGTGCCAGCAGCTTCTGGGGGGGCAATCAGCCCCAGCATTTT.

This chain joins TRBV5-1 and TRBJ2-5; 12 positions agree with TRBD2. Germline V lookup: CDR1 SGHRS, CDR2 YFSETQ. The CDR3 is 15 residues long. J lost 4 bases, V lost 1 base, and 2 bases had no gene match. CDR3 DNA: TGCGCCAGCAGCTTGTCTAGCGGGGGGGCAGAGACCCAGTACTTC. Protein: CASSLSSGGAETQYF.

The gene calls are TRBV7-9 and TRBJ2-3; D not certain. The CDR3 spans 12 residues. Germline CDR1 is SEHNR and CDR2 is FQNEAQ (reference sequence). Trimming cost V 5 bases and J 3 bases, with 6 bases left between them. DNA for the CDR3: TGTGCCAGCAGCCAACAAACAGATACGCAGTATTTT. Residues: CASSQQTDTQYF. The variable domain in full, with the rest retrieved from reference TRBV7-9 and TRBJ2-3, is DTGVSQNPRHKITKRGQNVTFRCDPISEHNRLYWYRQTLGQGPEFLTYFQNEAQLEKSRLLSDRFSAERPKGSFSTLEIQRTEQGDSAMYLCASSQQTDTQYFGPGTRLTVL.

This chain connects TRBV11-3 to TRBJ2-6; TRBD1 is a possible D gene (5 bases). Germline CDR1 and CDR2: SGHNT and YENEEA. The CDR3 extends over 19 amino acids. Trimming removed 5 bases from V and 0 bases from J, with 20 bases in between. CDR3 amino acids: CASSPRQTSTASGANVLTF. The CDR3 DNA sequence: TGTGCCAGCAGCCCGCGGCAAACATCGACAGCCTCTGGGGCCAACGTCCTGACTTTC.

CDR3 sequence (DNA): TGTGCCAGCAGCGCTCACGGGGGGCGAACTGAAGCTTTCTTT. Its translation is CASSAHGGRTEAFF. The J gene is TRBJ1-1, the V gene TRBV9; weak D call: TRBD1 (6 bases). Between the trimmed V and J ends, which lost 3 bases and 5 bases, there was a span of 14 bases. CDR3 length: 14 residues. Germline V gives CDR1 SGDLS, CDR2 YYNGEE. The full variable domain, rest sourced from reference TRBV9 and TRBJ1-1, is DSGVTQTPKHLITATGQRVTLRCSPRSGDLSVYWYQQSLDQGLQFLIQYYNGEERAKGNILERFSAQQFPDLHSELNLSSLELGDSALYFCASSAHGGRTEAFFGQGTRLTVV.

The sample holds a few counts of this clone. The chain carries TRBV19 and TRBJ1-2, with D uncertain. Per the germline V gene, CDR1 is LNHDA and CDR2 is SQIVND (reference sequence). This CDR3 has 12 amino acids. Trimming removed 8 bases at V and 2 bases at J, with 9 bases between. The CDR3, as DNA: TGTGCCAGTTGCCGCAGAAACTATGGCTACACCTTC. The encoded protein is CASCRRNYGYTF.

This clone has only a few counts. This chain joins TRBV11-2 and TRBJ2-7; 7 bases fit TRBD2. The CDR3 is 13 residues long. V lost 5 bases, J lost 1 base, and 2 bases stayed unmatched. The V gene's germline CDR1 is SGHAT and CDR2 FQNNGV. CDR3 nucleotide sequence: TGTGCCAGCAGCAACGGGGGGTCCTACGAGCAGTACTTC. It yields the protein CASSNGGSYEQYF. The complete variable domain, with remaining parts taken from reference TRBV11-2 and TRBJ2-7, reads EAGVAQSPRYKIIEKRQSVAFWCNPISGHATLYWYQQILGQGPKLLIQFQNNGVVDDSQLPKDRFSAERLKGVDSTLKIQPAKLEDSAVYLCASSNGGSYEQYFGPGTRLTVT.

This chain connects TRBV5-1 to TRBJ2-5, with 9 positions matching TRBD1. The CDR3 sequence is 15 residues long. V shed 2 bases, J shed 5 bases, and the junction held 7 bases outside the gene matches. Looked up from germline, CDR1 is SGHRS and CDR2 is YFSETQ. CDR3 coding DNA: TGCGCCAGCAGCTTAGGGGACAGGGAAGGGGAGACCCAGTACTTC. Encoded protein: CASSLGDREGETQYF.

CDR3 protein: CASSQEGGSGANVLTF. The CDR3 region has the DNA TGTGCCAGCAGCCAAGAGGGCGGGTCTGGGGCCAACGTCCTGACTTTC. V usage is TRBV4-2 and J usage is TRBJ2-6; tentatively, D is TRBD2 (5 bases). V gave up 0 bases and J gave up 1 base, with 7 bases separating them. Germline lookup yields CDR1 LGHNA and CDR2 YNFKEQ. This CDR3 is built from 16 residues.

V is TRBV5-5 and J is TRBJ1-1; D is ambiguous. Germline-derived CDR1 and CDR2 are SGHKS and YYEKEE (reference sequence). The germline V and J ends were trimmed by 2 bases and 0 bases, with 8 bases remaining between them. The CDR3 consists of 14 residues. The CDR3 region has the DNA TGTGCCAGCAGCTTACTCGCCGTGAACACTGAAGCTTTCTTT. Amino acid sequence: CASSLLAVNTEAFF.

The chain is built from TRBV10-3 and TRBJ2-1; TRBD1 is a possible D gene (5 bases). The CDR3 runs 15 residues. With 3 bases removed from V and 2 bases from J, the gap between germline ends came to 11 bases. The germline V gene has CDR1 ENHRY and CDR2 SYGVKD. This CDR3 is CAISDRTPAYNEQFF. In DNA form, the CDR3 reads TGTGCCATCAGTGATAGGACACCGGCCTACAATGAGCAGTTCTTC.

The rearrangement joins TRBV30 to TRBJ2-7; 7 bases align to TRBD1. CDR1 is GTSNPN, CDR2 SVGIG, per germline (reference sequence). J gave up 4 bases and V 3 bases, and 6 bases lay outside the gene matches. The CDR3 has 13 amino acids. CDR3 protein: CAWRSGQFYEQYF. The CDR3 DNA reads TGTGCCTGGAGGTCGGGACAGTTTTACGAGCAGTACTTC.

V usage is TRBV7-2 and J usage is TRBJ2-7, with 7 bases identical to TRBD2. The CDR3 is made up of 15 amino acids. Germline V CDR1 and CDR2: SGHTA, FQGNSA. The ends lost 5 bases at V and 3 bases at J; junction bases unmatched: 10. As DNA, the CDR3 is TGTGCCAGCAGCCGCACTAGCGACCCCTACTACGAGCAGTACTTC. It translates to CASSRTSDPYYEQYF. The full variable domain, with the rest looked up from reference TRBV7-2 and TRBJ2-7, is GAGVSQSPSNKVTEKGKDVELRCDPISGHTALYWYRQSLGQGLEFLIYFQGNSAPDKSGLPSDRFSAERTGGSVSTLTIQRTQQEDSAVYLCASSRTSDPYYEQYFGPGTRLTVT.

The chain employs TRBV2 and TRBJ2-7, with 14 bases aligning to TRBD2. This CDR3 has 16 residues. Germline values: CDR1 SNHLY, CDR2 FYNNEI. J gave up 3 bases and V 4 bases, and 5 bases lay outside the gene matches. The CDR3 loop reads CASSGGLAGALYEQYF. In DNA form, the CDR3 reads TGTGCCAGCAGTGGGGGACTAGCGGGGGCCCTCTACGAGCAGTACTTC.

This clone was detected a few times. The genes are TRBV27 and TRBJ2-3; maybe TRBD2 (5 bases). Looked up from germline, CDR1 is MNHEY and CDR2 is SMNVEV (reference sequence). CDR3 length: 17 residues. V was shortened by 2 bases and J by 2 bases, with 17 bases between the two germline ends. The CDR3 DNA sequence: TGTGCCAGCAGTTTAAAATGGACTTTCCCATACACAGATACGCAGTATTTT. Encoded protein: CASSLKWTFPYTDTQYF.

The chain is built from TRBV28 and TRBJ2-4, with TRBD2 as a possible D gene (6 bases). The germline V and J ends were trimmed by 5 bases and 5 bases, with 13 bases remaining between them. The germline V gene has CDR1 MDHEN and CDR2 SYDVKM. The CDR3 covers 14 residues. The DNA for the CDR3 is TGTGCCAGCAGTCTGCCCCCGGGGGAAAACATTCAGTACTTC. Amino acid sequence: CASSLPPGENIQYF. The full variable domain, with the rest looked up from reference TRBV28 and TRBJ2-4, is DVKVTQSSRYLVKRTGEKVFLECVQDMDHENMFWYRQDPGLGLRLIYFSYDVKMKEKGDIPEGYSVSREKKERFSLILESASTNQTSMYLCASSLPPGENIQYFGAGTRLSVL.

This clone appeared once. The chain is built from TRBV29-1 and TRBJ2-1; tentatively, D is TRBD2 (7 bases). This CDR3 contains 18 residues. The germline V and J ends were trimmed by 2 bases and 4 bases, with 24 bases remaining between them. From germline, CDR1 is SQVTM and CDR2 ANQGSEA. The CDR3 loop reads CSVEIRTSGGLVYNEQFF. CDR3 DNA: TGCAGCGTTGAAATAAGGACGTCGGGGGGCTTGGTTTACAATGAGCAGTTCTTC.

The V call is TRBV7-9, the J call TRBJ2-3; 11 nucleotides align to TRBD2. Germline loops: CDR1 SEHNR, CDR2 FQNEAQ (reference sequence). There are 15 residues in the CDR3. Trimming at V came to 5 bases and at J to 2 bases, leaving 3 bases not matched to a gene. CDR3 protein: CASSPSGGYTDTQYF. The CDR3 DNA sequence: TGTGCCAGCAGCCCTAGCGGGGGGTACACAGATACGCAGTATTTT. The whole variable domain, remainder taken from reference TRBV7-9 and TRBJ2-3, is DTGVSQNPRHKITKRGQNVTFRCDPISEHNRLYWYRQTLGQGPEFLTYFQNEAQLEKSRLLSDRFSAERPKGSFSTLEIQRTEQGDSAMYLCASSPSGGYTDTQYFGPGTRLTVL.

The chain employs TRBV7-3 and TRBJ2-7; D perhaps matches TRBD2 (6 bases). Trimming stripped 0 bases from V and 4 bases from J, with 7 bases between. Looked up from germline, CDR1 is SGHTA and CDR2 is FQGTGA. The CDR3 contains 13 residues. For the CDR3, the DNA is TGTGCCAGCAGCTTAACTGGGGGGTACGAGCAGTACTTC. Its protein product is CASSLTGGYEQYF.

The rearrangement links TRBV2 to TRBJ1-1, with D maybe TRBD1 (6 bases). Looked up from germline, CDR1 is SNHLY and CDR2 is FYNNEI. This CDR3 region has 13 residues. Trimming shortened V by 10 bases and J by 3 bases, and 15 bases separated the two germline ends. This chain's CDR3 is CATLVGADTEAFF. The CDR3 region has the DNA TGTGCCACCTTGGTGGGGGCAGACACTGAAGCTTTCTTT.

The chain carries TRBV10-1 and TRBJ2-5; the D gene is possibly TRBD2 (7 bases). The V end lost 4 bases, the J end lost 6 bases, and 24 bases lay between the germline ends. Germline V gene lookup returns CDR1 WNHNN and CDR2 SYGVQD (reference sequence). The CDR3 totals 17 residues. In nucleotides, the CDR3 is TGCGCCAGCAGTGTCCCCTCTAAGGGGGGGCCGGGGAAGACCCAGTACTTC. Its translation is CASSVPSKGGPGKTQYF.

The V gene is TRBV25-1, the J gene TRBJ1-1, with a possible D match to TRBD1 (6 bases). Germline V gene sequence: CDR1 MGHDK, CDR2 SYGVNS. V lost 9 bases and J 0 bases, leaving 20 bases between the germline ends. CDR3 length: 16 residues. As DNA, the CDR3 is TGTGCCAGAATATTCCGGGACAATAGAATGAACACTGAAGCTTTCTTT. This codes for CARIFRDNRMNTEAFF.

The V call is TRBV28, the J call TRBJ2-5; perhaps TRBD2 as D (7 bases). V was pared by 3 bases and J by 1 base, with 18 bases between. Per germline, CDR1 MDHEN and CDR2 SYDVKM. The CDR3 consists of 17 residues. This CDR3 reads CASSFSSGGRPQETQYF. DNA for the CDR3: TGTGCCAGCAGTTTCAGTTCCGGGGGGCGCCCCCAAGAGACCCAGTACTTC.

The chain links TRBV20-1 to TRBJ2-7; D remains unclear. The V end lost 1 base, the J end lost 4 bases, and 5 bases lay between the germline ends. The germline CDR1 and CDR2 sequences are DFQATT and SNEGSKA (reference sequence). CDR3 length: 11 amino acids. The DNA for the CDR3 is TGCAGTGCTAGAGGTGTATACGAGCAGTACTTC. Amino acid sequence: CSARGVYEQYF.

J is TRBJ2-7 and V is TRBV7-6; a possible D gene is TRBD1 (5 bases). The CDR3 is 13 residues long. The V gene lost 3 bases and the J gene lost 3 bases, with 9 bases spanning the gap. CDR1 and CDR2 (germline): SGHVS, FNYEAQ. The CDR3: CASSFRGFYEQYF. The CDR3 DNA is TGTGCCAGCAGCTTTAGGGGATTCTACGAGCAGTACTTC. The whole variable domain, filled in from reference TRBV7-6 and TRBJ2-7, reads GAGVSQSPRYKVTKRGQDVALRCDPISGHVSLYWYRQALGQGPEFLTYFNYEAQQDKSGLPNDRFSAERPEGSISTLTIQRTEQRDSAMYRCASSFRGFYEQYFGPGTRLTVT.